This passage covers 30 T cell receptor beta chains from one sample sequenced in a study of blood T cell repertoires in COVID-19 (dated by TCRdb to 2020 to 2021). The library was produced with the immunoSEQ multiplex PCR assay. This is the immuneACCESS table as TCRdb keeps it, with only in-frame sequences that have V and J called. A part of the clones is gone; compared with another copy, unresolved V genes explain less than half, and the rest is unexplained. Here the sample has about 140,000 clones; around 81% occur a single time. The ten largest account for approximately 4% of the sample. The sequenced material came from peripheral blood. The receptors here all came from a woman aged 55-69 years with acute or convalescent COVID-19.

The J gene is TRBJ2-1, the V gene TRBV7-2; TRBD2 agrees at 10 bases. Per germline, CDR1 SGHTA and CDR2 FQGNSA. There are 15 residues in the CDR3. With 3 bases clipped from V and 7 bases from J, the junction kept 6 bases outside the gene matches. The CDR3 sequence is CASSFSSGRGNEQFF. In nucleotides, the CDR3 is TGTGCCAGCAGCTTCTCCAGCGGGAGGGGGAATGAGCAGTTCTTC.

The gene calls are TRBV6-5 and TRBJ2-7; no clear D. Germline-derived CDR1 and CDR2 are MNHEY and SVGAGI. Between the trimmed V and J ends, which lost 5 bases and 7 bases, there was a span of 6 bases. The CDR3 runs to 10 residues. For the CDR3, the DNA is TGTGCCAGCAGTCTTGAGGAGCAGTACTTC. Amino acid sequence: CASSLEEQYF.

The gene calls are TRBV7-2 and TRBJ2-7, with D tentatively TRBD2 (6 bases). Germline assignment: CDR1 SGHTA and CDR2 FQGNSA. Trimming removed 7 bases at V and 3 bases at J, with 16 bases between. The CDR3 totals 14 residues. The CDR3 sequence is CASKGGERVYEQYF. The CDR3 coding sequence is TGTGCCAGCAAGGGCGGGGAGAGGGTCTACGAGCAGTACTTC.

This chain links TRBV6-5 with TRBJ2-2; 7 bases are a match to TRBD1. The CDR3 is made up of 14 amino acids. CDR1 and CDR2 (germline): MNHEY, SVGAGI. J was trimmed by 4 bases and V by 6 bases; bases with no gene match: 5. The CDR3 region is CASRRTGTTGELFF. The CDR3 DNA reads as TGTGCCAGCAGAAGGACAGGAACCACCGGGGAGCTGTTTTTT.

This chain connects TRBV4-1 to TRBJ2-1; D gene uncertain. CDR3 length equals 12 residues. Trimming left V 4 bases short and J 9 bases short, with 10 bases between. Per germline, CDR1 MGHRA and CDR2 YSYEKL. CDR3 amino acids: CASSPSGTEQFF. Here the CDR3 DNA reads TGCGCCAGCAGCCCGTCAGGTACTGAGCAGTTCTTC.

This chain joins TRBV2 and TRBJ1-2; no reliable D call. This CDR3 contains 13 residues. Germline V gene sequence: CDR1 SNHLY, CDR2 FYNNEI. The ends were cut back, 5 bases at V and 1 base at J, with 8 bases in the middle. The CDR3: CASSPESNYGYTF. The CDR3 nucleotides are TGTGCCAGCAGTCCCGAGAGTAACTATGGCTACACCTTC. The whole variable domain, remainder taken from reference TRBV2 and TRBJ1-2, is EPEVTQTPSHQVTQMGQEVILRCVPISNHLYFYWYRQILGQKVEFLVSFYNNEISEKSEIFDDQFSVERPDGSNFTLKIRSTKLEDSAMYFCASSPESNYGYTFGSGTRLTVV.

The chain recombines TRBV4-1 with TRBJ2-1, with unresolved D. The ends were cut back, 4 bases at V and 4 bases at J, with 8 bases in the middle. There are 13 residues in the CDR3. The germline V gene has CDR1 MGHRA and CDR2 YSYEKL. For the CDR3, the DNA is TGCGCCAGCAGCCCGCCACGGTACAATGAGCAGTTCTTC. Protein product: CASSPPRYNEQFF.

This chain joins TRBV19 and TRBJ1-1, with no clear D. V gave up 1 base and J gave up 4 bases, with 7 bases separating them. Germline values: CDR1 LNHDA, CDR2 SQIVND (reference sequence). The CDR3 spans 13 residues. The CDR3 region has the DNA TGTGCCAGTAGTATAGGTGGAGGCACTGAAGCTTTCTTT. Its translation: CASSIGGGTEAFF.

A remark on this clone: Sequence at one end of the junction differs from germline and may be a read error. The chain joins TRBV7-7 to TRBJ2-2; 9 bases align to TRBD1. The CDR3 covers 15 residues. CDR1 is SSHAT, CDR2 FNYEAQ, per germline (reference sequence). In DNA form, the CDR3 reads TGTGCTAGCAGCGCAGGGACAGGGCGAACCGGGGAGCTGTTTTTT. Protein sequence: CASSAGTGRTGELFF.

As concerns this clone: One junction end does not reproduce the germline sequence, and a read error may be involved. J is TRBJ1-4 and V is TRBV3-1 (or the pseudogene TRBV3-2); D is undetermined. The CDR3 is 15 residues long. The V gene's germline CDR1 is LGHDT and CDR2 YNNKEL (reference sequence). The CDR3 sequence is CASSQDSSTNEKLFF. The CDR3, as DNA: TGTGCCAGCAGCCAAGATTCGTCAACAAATGAAAAACTGTTTTTT.

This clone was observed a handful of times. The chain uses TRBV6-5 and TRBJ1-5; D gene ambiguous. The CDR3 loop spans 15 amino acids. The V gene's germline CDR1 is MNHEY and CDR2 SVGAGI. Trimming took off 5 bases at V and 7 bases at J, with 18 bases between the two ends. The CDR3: CASSQTGNPSQPQHF. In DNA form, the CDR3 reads TGTGCCAGCAGTCAAACCGGTAATCCGAGCCAGCCCCAGCATTTT.

CDR3 protein: CASSVWDRDSGNTIYF. The CDR3 region has the DNA TGTGCCAGCAGCGTTTGGGACAGGGACTCTGGAAACACCATATATTTT. This rearrangement joins TRBV9 to TRBJ1-3; 9 nucleotides line up with TRBD1. V gave up 2 bases and J gave up 0 bases; unmatched junction bases: 3. Germline assignment: CDR1 SGDLS and CDR2 YYNGEE. The CDR3 contains 16 residues.

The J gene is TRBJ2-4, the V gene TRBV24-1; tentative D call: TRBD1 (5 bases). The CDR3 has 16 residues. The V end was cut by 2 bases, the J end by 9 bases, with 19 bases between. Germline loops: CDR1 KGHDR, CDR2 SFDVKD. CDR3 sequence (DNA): TGTGCCACCAGTGATTCCAGGACCGCGAACCAGGGCATTCAGTACTTC. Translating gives CATSDSRTANQGIQYF.

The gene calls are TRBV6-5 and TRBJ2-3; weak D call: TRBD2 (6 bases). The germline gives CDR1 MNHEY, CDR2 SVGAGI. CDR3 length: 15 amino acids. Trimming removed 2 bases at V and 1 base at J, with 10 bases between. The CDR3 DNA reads TGTGCCAGCAGTTACCGCGGGGTCGGCACAGATACGCAGTATTTT. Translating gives CASSYRGVGTDTQYF.

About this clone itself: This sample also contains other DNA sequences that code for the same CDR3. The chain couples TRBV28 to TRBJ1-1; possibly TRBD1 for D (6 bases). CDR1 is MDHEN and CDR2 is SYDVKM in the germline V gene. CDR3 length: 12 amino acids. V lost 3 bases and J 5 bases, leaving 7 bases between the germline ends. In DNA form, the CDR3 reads TGTGCCAGCAGTTTTAGGGGGACTGAAGCTTTCTTT. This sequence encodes CASSFRGTEAFF. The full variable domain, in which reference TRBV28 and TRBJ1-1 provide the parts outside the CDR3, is DVKVTQSSRYLVKRTGEKVFLECVQDMDHENMFWYRQDPGLGLRLIYFSYDVKMKEKGDIPEGYSVSREKKERFSLILESASTNQTSMYLCASSFRGTEAFFGQGTRLTVV.

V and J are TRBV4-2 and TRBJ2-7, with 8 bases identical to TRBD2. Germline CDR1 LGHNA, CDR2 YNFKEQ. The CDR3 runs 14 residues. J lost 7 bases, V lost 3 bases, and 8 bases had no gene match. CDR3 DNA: TGTGCCAGCAGCCAGCCGTCTAGCGGGCGGGAGCAGTACTTC. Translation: CASSQPSSGREQYF.

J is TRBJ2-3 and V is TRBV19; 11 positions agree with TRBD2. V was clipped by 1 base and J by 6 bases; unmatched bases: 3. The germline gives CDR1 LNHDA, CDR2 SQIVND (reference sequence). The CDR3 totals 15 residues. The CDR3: CASSIGGLAGDTQYF. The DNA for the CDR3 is TGTGCCAGTAGTATAGGAGGACTAGCGGGCGATACGCAGTATTTT.

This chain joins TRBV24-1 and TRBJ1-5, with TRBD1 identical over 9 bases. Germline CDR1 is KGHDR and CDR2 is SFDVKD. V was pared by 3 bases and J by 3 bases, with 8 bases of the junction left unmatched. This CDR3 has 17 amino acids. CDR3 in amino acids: CATSDPGQGGNNQPQHF. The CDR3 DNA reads TGTGCCACCAGTGATCCGGGACAGGGTGGGAACAATCAGCCCCAGCATTTT.

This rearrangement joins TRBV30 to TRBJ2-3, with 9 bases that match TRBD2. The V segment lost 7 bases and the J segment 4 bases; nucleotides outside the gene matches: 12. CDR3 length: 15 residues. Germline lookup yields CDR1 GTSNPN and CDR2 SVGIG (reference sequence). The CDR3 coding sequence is TGTGCCTCCCGGCGGGCGGGAGGGGTTGCAGATACGCAGTATTTT. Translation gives CASRRAGGVADTQYF.

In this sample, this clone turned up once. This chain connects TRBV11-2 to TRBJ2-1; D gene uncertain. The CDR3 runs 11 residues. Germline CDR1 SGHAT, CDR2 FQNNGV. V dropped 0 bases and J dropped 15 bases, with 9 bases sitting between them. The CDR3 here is CASSLDNNLFF. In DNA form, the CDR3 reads TGTGCCAGCAGCTTAGATAACAATCTGTTCTTC.

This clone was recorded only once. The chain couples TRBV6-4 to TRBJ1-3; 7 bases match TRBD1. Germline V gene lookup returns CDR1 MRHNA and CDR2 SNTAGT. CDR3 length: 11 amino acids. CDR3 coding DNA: TGTGTATCGACAGGGAGAAACACCATATATTTT. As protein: CVSTGRNTIYF.

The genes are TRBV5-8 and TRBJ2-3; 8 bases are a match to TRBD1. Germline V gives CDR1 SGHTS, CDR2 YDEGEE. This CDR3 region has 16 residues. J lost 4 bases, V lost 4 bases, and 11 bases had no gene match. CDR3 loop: CASSARGQGGSDTQYF. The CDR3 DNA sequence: TGTGCCAGCAGCGCCCGCGGACAGGGAGGTTCAGATACGCAGTATTTT.

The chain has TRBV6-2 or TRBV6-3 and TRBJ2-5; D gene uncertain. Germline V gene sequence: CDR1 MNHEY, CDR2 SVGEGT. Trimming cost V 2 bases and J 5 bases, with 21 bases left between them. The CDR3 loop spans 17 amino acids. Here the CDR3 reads CASSYLPLTTLGETQYF. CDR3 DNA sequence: TGTGCCAGCAGTTACCTTCCCCTAACGACCCTCGGGGAGACCCAGTACTTC.

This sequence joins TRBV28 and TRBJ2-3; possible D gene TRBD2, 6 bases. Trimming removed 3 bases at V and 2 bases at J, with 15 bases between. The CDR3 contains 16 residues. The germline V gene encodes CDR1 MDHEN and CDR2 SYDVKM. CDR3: CASSFGVGGATDTQYF. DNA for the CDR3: TGTGCCAGCAGTTTCGGTGTCGGCGGGGCCACAGATACGCAGTATTTT.

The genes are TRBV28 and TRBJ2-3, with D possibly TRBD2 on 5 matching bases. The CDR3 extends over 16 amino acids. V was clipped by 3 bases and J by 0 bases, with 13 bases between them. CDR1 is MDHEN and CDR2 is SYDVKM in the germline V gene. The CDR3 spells CASSFPTQRSTDTQYF. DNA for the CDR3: TGTGCCAGCAGTTTCCCGACTCAGCGGAGCACAGATACGCAGTATTTT.

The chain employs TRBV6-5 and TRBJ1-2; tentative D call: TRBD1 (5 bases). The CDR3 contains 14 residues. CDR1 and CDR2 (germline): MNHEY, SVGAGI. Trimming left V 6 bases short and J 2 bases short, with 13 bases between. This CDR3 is CASSPGGGNYGYTF. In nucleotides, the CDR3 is TGTGCCAGCAGCCCCGGGGGGGGGAACTATGGCTACACCTTC.

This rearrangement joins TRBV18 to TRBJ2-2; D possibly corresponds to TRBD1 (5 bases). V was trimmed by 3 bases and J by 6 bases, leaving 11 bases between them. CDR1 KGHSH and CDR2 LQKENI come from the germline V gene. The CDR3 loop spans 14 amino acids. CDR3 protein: CASSPPQGSGELFF. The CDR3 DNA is TGTGCCAGCTCACCTCCTCAGGGTTCCGGGGAGCTGTTTTTT.

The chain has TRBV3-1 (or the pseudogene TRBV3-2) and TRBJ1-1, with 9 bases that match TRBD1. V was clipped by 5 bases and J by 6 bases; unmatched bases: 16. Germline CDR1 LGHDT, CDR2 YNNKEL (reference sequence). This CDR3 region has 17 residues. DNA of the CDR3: TGTGCCAGCAGCTCTGAAGGGACAGGGAGCGCATTCCCTGAAGCTTTCTTT. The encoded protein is CASSSEGTGSAFPEAFF.

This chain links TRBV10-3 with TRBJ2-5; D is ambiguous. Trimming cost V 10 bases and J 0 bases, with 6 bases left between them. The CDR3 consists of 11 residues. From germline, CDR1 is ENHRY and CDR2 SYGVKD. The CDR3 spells CATLNQETQYF. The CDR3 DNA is TGTGCCACCCTAAACCAAGAGACCCAGTACTTC.

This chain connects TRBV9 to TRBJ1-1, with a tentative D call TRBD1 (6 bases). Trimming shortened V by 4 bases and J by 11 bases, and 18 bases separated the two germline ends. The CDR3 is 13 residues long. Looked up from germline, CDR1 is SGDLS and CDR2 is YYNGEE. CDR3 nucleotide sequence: TGTGCCAGCAGCTTGGCAGGGGAGAGGGACGCTTTCTTT. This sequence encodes CASSLAGERDAFF.